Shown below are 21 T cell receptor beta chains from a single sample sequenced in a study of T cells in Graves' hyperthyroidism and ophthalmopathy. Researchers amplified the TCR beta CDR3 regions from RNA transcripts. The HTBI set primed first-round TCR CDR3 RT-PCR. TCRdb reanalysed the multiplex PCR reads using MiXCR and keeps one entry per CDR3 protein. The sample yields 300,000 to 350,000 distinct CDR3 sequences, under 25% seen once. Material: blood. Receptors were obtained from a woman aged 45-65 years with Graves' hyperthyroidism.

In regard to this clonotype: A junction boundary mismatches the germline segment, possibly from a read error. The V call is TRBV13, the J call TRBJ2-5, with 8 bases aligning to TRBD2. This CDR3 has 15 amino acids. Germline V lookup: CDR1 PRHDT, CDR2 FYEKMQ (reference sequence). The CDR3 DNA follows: TGTGCCACCAGCCCAAGGACTAGCACACAAGAGACCCAGTACTTC. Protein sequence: CATSPRTSTQETQYF.

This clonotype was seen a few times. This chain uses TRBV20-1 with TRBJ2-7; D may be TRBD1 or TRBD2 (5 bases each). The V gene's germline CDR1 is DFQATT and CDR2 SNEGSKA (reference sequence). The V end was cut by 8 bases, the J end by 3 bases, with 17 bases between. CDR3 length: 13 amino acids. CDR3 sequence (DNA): TGCAGTTGGGTCTTGGGACCGAGCTACGAGCAGTACTTC. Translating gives CSWVLGPSYEQYF.

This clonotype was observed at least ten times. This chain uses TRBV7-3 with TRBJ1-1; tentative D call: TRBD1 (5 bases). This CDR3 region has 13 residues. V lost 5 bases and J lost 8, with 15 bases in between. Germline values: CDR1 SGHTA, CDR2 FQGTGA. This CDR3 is CASSPKVAGEAFF. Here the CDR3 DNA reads TGTGCCAGCAGCCCAAAGGTGGCAGGGGAAGCTTTCTTT.

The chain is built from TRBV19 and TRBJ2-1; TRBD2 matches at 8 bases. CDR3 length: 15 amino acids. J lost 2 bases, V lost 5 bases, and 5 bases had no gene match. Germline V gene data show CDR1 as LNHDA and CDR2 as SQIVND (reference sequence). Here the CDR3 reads CASSPSGSPYNEQFF. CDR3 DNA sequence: TGTGCCAGTAGTCCGAGCGGGAGCCCCTACAATGAGCAGTTCTTC.

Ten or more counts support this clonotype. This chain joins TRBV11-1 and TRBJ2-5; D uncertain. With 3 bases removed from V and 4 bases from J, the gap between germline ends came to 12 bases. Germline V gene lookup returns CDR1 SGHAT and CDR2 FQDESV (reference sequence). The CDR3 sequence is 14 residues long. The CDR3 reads CASSFRSRGETQYF. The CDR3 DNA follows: TGTGCCAGCAGCTTCCGGTCCAGAGGAGAGACCCAGTACTTC.

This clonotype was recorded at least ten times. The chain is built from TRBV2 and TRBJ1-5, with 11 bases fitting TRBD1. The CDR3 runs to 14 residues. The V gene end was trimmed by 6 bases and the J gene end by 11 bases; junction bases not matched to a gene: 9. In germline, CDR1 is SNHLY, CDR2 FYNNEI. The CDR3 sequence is CASSPGQGVSAQHF. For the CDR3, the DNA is TGTGCCAGCAGCCCGGGACAGGGGGTGTCAGCCCAGCATTTT.

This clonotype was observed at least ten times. CDR3 sequence (DNA): TGTGCCAGCAGCCTAGGGGGGATAGATGAAAAACTGTTTTTT. Its translation: CASSLGGIDEKLFF. This chain joins TRBV11-2 and TRBJ1-4; perhaps TRBD1 as D (6 bases). The V gene lost 5 bases and the J gene lost 6 bases, with 13 bases spanning the gap. Per the germline V gene, CDR1 is SGHAT and CDR2 is FQNNGV. CDR3 size: 14 residues.

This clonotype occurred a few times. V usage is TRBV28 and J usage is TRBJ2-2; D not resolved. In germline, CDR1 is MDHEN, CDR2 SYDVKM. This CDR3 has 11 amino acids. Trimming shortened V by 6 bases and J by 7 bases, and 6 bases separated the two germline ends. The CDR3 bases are TGTGCCAGCAGATTGGTCGGGGAGCTGTTTTTT. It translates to CASRLVGELFF.

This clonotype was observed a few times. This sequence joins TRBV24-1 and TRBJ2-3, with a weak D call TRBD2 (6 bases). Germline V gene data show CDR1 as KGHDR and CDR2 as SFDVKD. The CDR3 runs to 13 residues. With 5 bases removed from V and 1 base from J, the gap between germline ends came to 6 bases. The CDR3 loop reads CATSGGGTDTQYF. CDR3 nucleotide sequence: TGTGCCACCAGTGGCGGGGGCACAGATACGCAGTATTTT.

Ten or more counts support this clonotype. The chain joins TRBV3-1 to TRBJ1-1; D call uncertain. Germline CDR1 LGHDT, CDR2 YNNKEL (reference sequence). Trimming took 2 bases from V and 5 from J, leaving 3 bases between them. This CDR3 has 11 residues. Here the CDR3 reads CASSQLTEAFF. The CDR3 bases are TGTGCCAGCAGCCAATTGACTGAAGCTTTCTTT.

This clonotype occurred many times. The CDR3 here is CASSLGGAQAIYEQYF. In nucleotides, the CDR3 is TGTGCCAGCAGCTTAGGGGGGGCGCAGGCCATCTACGAGCAGTACTTC. The chain has TRBV27 and TRBJ2-7; D possibly corresponds to TRBD2 (7 bases). V gave up 6 bases and J gave up 3 bases, with 21 bases separating them. The CDR3 runs 16 residues. CDR1 MNHEY and CDR2 SMNVEV come from the germline V gene (reference sequence).

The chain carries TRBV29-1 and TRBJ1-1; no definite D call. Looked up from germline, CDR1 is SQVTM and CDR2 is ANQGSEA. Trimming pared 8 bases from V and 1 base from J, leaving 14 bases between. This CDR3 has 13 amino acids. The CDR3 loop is CSPGIGENTEAFF. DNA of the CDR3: TGCAGCCCCGGAATCGGGGAGAACACTGAAGCTTTCTTT.

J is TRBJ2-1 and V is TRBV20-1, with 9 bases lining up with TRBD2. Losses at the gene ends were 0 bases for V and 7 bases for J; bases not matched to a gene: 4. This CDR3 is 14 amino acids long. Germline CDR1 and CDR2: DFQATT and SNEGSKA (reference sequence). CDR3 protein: CSAREGTSMNEQFF. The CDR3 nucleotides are TGCAGTGCTAGAGAAGGGACTAGCATGAATGAGCAGTTCTTC.

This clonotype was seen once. Here the CDR3 reads CASSTTGEATGELFF. The CDR3 region has the DNA TGCGCCAGCAGCACCACAGGGGAAGCGACCGGGGAGCTGTTTTTT. The chain has TRBV5-1 and TRBJ2-2; TRBD1 matches at 7 bases. The ends lost 4 bases at V and 5 bases at J; junction bases unmatched: 8. Looked up from germline, CDR1 is SGHRS and CDR2 is YFSETQ. The CDR3 runs to 15 residues.

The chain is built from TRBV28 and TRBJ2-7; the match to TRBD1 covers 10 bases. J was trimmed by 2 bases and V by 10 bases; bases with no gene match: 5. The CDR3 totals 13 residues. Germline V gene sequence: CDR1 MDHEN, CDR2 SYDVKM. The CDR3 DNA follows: TGTGCCACAACCGGGACAGGGGCCTACGAGCAGTACTTC. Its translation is CATTGTGAYEQYF.

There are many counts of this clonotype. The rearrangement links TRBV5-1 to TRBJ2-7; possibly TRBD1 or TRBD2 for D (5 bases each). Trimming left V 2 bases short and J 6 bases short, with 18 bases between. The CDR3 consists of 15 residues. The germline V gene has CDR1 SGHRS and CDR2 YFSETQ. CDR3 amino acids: CASSLSGTSVSEQYF. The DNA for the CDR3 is TGCGCCAGCAGCTTATCCGGGACCTCCGTCAGCGAGCAGTACTTC.

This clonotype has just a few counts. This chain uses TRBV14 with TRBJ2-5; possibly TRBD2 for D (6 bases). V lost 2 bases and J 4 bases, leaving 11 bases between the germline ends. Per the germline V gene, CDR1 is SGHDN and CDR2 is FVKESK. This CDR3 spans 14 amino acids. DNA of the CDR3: TGTGCCAGCAGCCAATACTCGGGACTAGAGACCCAGTACTTC. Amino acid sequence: CASSQYSGLETQYF.

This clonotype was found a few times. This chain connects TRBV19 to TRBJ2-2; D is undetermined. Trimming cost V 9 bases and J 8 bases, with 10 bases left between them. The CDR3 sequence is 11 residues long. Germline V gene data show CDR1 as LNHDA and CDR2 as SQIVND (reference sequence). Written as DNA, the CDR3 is TGTGCCAGCCACACAGTGGGGGAGCTGTTTTTT. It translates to CASHTVGELFF.

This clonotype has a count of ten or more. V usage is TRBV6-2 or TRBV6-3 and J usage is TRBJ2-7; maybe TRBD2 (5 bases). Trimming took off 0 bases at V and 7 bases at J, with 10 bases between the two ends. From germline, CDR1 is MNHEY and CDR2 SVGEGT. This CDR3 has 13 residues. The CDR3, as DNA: TGTGCCAGCAGTTACTCGGGAGAACGAGAGCAGTACTTC. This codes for CASSYSGEREQYF.

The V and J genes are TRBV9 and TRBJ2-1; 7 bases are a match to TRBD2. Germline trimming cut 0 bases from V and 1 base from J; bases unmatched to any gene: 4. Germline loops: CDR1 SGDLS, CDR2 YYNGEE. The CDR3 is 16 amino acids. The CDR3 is CASSVEAGLSYNEQFF. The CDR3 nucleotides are TGTGCCAGCAGCGTAGAAGCGGGGCTATCCTACAATGAGCAGTTCTTC.

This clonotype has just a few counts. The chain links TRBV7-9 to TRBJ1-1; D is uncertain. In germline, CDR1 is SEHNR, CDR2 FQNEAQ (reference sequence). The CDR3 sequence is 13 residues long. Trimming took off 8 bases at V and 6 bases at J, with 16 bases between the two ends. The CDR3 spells CASRESIVAEAFF. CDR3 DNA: TGTGCCAGCCGGGAAAGCATTGTCGCTGAAGCTTTCTTT.